Each of the 22 T cell receptor beta chains below was sequenced from the same sample in a study of cytomegalovirus exposure and HLA in healthy donors. PCR primers comprised 60 Vbeta and 13 Jbeta primers. Only in-frame clones appear in the TCRdb table, and some are missing; sequencing was by immunoSEQ multiplex PCR. The profile shows 150,000 to 200,000 clones, approximately 80% of them singletons. The sequenced sample consisted of PBMCs. Source of these receptors: a young man in good health and CMV-seropositive.

The chain joins TRBV11-3 to TRBJ2-6; 7 nucleotides agree with TRBD1. Germline V gene data show CDR1 as SGHNT and CDR2 as YENEEA. This CDR3 is built from 15 residues. J gave up 0 bases and V 5 bases, and 1 base lay outside the gene matches. The CDR3 nucleotides are TGTGCCAGCAGCCCAGGGGGCTCTGGGGCCAACGTCCTGACTTTC. Amino acids: CASSPGGSGANVLTF.

This clone occurred a few times. V gene TRBV7-9 combines with J gene TRBJ1-1, with TRBD1 matching 8 bases. The junction had 5 bases not matched to a gene; V was cut back by 2 bases and J by 3 bases. Germline CDR1 and CDR2: SEHNR and FQNEAQ (reference sequence). CDR3 length: 15 amino acids. CDR3 in amino acids: CASSLRQGADTEAFF. CDR3 nucleotides: TGTGCCAGCAGCTTACGGCAGGGGGCCGACACTGAAGCTTTCTTT.

CDR3 coding DNA: TGCGCCAGCAGCCAATTCCCCCTCCGACACTCTGGAAACACCATATATTTT. Amino acids: CASSQFPLRHSGNTIYF. J is TRBJ1-3 and V is TRBV4-1, with D uncertain. Germline assignment: CDR1 MGHRA and CDR2 YSYEKL. Trimming shortened V by 2 bases and J by 0 bases, and 14 bases separated the two germline ends. This CDR3 is built from 17 residues.

The CDR3 DNA reads as TGTGCCACCAGCAGAGATAGGACAGGGGGCTTCCGGACCCAGTACTTC. Amino acids: CATSRDRTGGFRTQYF. V is TRBV15 and J is TRBJ2-5, with 11 bases lining up with TRBD1. Unmatched junction bases numbered 7, after V lost 0 bases and J lost 7 bases. This CDR3 spans 16 amino acids. Germline V gives CDR1 LNHNV, CDR2 YYDKDF (reference sequence).

The chain employs TRBV7-9 and TRBJ2-1, with 13 bases that match TRBD2. Germline V CDR1 and CDR2: SEHNR, FQNEAQ (reference sequence). The V gene end was trimmed by 4 bases and the J gene end by 2 bases; junction bases not matched to a gene: 2. The CDR3 is made up of 16 amino acids. CDR3 bases: TGTGCCAGCAGCTGGACTAGCGGGAGTACCTACAATGAGCAGTTCTTC. Amino acid sequence: CASSWTSGSTYNEQFF.

CDR3 nucleotide sequence: TGTGCCAGCAGCCGATACGGGAGAAACACCGGGGAGCTGTTTTTT. Translated: CASSRYGRNTGELFF. V is TRBV5-6 and J is TRBJ2-2; possibly TRBD2 for D (6 bases). The CDR3 is made up of 15 amino acids. Germline loops: CDR1 SGHDT, CDR2 YYEEEE. The V end lost 4 bases, the J end lost 2 bases, and 12 bases lay between the germline ends. Complete variable domain (other parts from reference TRBV5-6 and TRBJ2-2): DAGVTQSPTHLIKTRGQQVTLRCSPKSGHDTVSWYQQALGQGPQFIFQYYEEEERQRGNFPDRFSGHQFPNYSSELNVNALLLGDSALYLCASSRYGRNTGELFFGEGSRLTVL.

The genes are TRBV7-8 and TRBJ2-5, with 10 nucleotides matching TRBD1. V shed 0 bases, J shed 1 base, and the junction held 2 bases outside the gene matches. Germline CDR1 and CDR2: SGHVS and FQNEAQ. CDR3 length: 16 amino acids. The CDR3 region is CASSLAGQGIQETQYF. The CDR3, as DNA: TGTGCCAGCAGCTTAGCGGGACAGGGGATCCAAGAGACCCAGTACTTC.

The gene calls are TRBV5-1 and TRBJ2-5; D gene uncertain. The CDR3 has 12 residues. The V gene lost 4 bases and the J gene lost 0 bases, with 4 bases spanning the gap. Germline V CDR1 and CDR2: SGHRS, YFSETQ. This CDR3 reads CASSANQETQYF. For the CDR3, the DNA is TGCGCCAGCAGCGCTAACCAAGAGACCCAGTACTTC.

CDR3 amino acids: CASSERTLSPYNEQFF. The CDR3 nucleotides are TGTGCCAGCAGTGAGCGGACGCTGAGTCCCTACAATGAGCAGTTCTTC. This chain joins TRBV27 and TRBJ2-1, with a weak D call TRBD2 (5 bases). CDR1 MNHEY and CDR2 SMNVEV come from the germline V gene (reference sequence). This CDR3 region has 16 residues. V gave up 5 bases and J gave up 2 bases, with 16 bases separating them.

This rearrangement joins TRBV27 to TRBJ2-1; perhaps TRBD2 as D (5 bases). Germline V gene sequence: CDR1 MNHEY, CDR2 SMNVEV (reference sequence). Trimming shortened V by 5 bases and J by 0 bases, and 14 bases separated the two germline ends. The CDR3 is 16 amino acids. The CDR3 region is CASSGLAQSSYNEQFF. In DNA form, the CDR3 reads TGTGCCAGCAGTGGACTCGCCCAAAGCTCCTACAATGAGCAGTTCTTC.

V is TRBV18 and J is TRBJ1-2; 9 nucleotides line up with TRBD1. Germline-derived CDR1 and CDR2 are KGHSH and LQKENI. Trimming cost V 3 bases and J 8 bases; bases outside gene matches: 4. This CDR3 comprises 13 residues. The CDR3 DNA reads TGTGCCAGCTCACCGCAGGGACAGGGAGGCTACACCTTC. Protein product: CASSPQGQGGYTF.

J is TRBJ1-3 and V is TRBV7-9, with TRBD1 matching over 7 bases. Germline V gene sequence: CDR1 SEHNR, CDR2 FQNEAQ (reference sequence). There are 15 residues in the CDR3. With 4 bases clipped from V and 0 bases from J, the junction kept 3 bases outside the gene matches. The CDR3 sequence is CASSWGQNSGNTIYF. The CDR3 DNA reads as TGTGCCAGCAGCTGGGGACAGAACTCTGGAAACACCATATATTTT.

The chain joins TRBV5-1 to TRBJ2-2; D not resolved. Trimming stripped 0 bases from V and 1 base from J, with 7 bases between. This CDR3 is 15 amino acids long. Germline V lookup: CDR1 SGHRS, CDR2 YFSETQ. The CDR3 region has the DNA TGCGCCAGCAGCTTGGAATCGGTGAACACCGGGGAGCTGTTTTTT. It specifies CASSLESVNTGELFF.

This clone appeared a single time. J is TRBJ2-3 and V is TRBV5-4; D is unresolved. Trimming removed 0 bases from V and 0 bases from J, with 2 bases in between. Germline-derived CDR1 and CDR2 are SGHNT and YYREEE (reference sequence). CDR3 size: 13 residues. Here the CDR3 reads CASSLVSTDTQYF. The CDR3 coding sequence is TGTGCCAGCAGCTTGGTAAGCACAGATACGCAGTATTTT.

This clone was recorded once. The chain carries TRBV6-1 and TRBJ2-3, with 11 bases aligning to TRBD2. The ends lost 2 bases at V and 2 bases at J; junction bases unmatched: 9. CDR1 MNHNS and CDR2 SASEGT come from the germline V gene. This CDR3 spans 18 amino acids. The CDR3 spells CASSEPAGLAGLTDTQYF. The CDR3 region has the DNA TGTGCCAGCAGTGAACCTGCTGGACTAGCGGGCCTCACAGATACGCAGTATTTT.

This chain uses TRBV18 with TRBJ2-1; weak D call: TRBD1 (6 bases). CDR1 KGHSH and CDR2 LQKENI come from the germline V gene. The CDR3 contains 15 residues. Deletions cut 5 bases from V and 8 bases from J, with 19 bases between. The CDR3: CASSSRQAPLYEQFF. CDR3 sequence (DNA): TGTGCCAGCTCATCCCGACAGGCCCCCTTATATGAGCAGTTCTTC.

The rearrangement uses TRBV7-3 and TRBJ2-1, with D perhaps matching TRBD2 (6 bases). This CDR3 is 15 amino acids long. The V end was cut by 5 bases, the J end by 3 bases, with 14 bases between. Germline V lookup: CDR1 SGHTA, CDR2 FQGTGA. The CDR3 DNA reads TGTGCCAGCAGCCCCACTACCGGGAGCTACAATGAGCAGTTCTTC. It yields the protein CASSPTTGSYNEQFF.

The chain is built from TRBV27 and TRBJ1-2, with D perhaps matching TRBD1 (6 bases). The V gene lost 4 bases and the J gene lost 4 bases, with 10 bases spanning the gap. Per the germline V gene, CDR1 is MNHEY and CDR2 is SMNVEV (reference sequence). CDR3 length equals 13 residues. CDR3 sequence reads: CASSSQGGYGYTF. Written as DNA, the CDR3 is TGTGCCAGCAGTTCCCAAGGGGGCTATGGCTACACCTTC.

The chain combines TRBV6-6 with TRBJ2-3; the D gene is possibly TRBD2 (5 bases). This CDR3 spans 16 amino acids. Germline V gene sequence: CDR1 MNHNY, CDR2 SVGAGI (reference sequence). The V and J ends lost 2 bases and 0 bases respectively, with 12 bases between them. The CDR3 here is CASSYGSGQSTDTQYF. In DNA, the CDR3 is TGTGCCAGCAGTTACGGGAGCGGTCAAAGCACAGATACGCAGTATTTT.

V and J are TRBV4-3 and TRBJ1-2; D unresolved. CDR1 and CDR2 from the germline V gene are LGHNA and YSLEER. V was shortened by 1 base and J by 4 bases, with 13 bases between the two germline ends. The CDR3 contains 15 residues. The DNA for the CDR3 is TGCGCCAGCAGCCAAGCTCCCGCGGAATTCTATGGCTACACCTTC. This encodes CASSQAPAEFYGYTF.

V is TRBV11-3 and J is TRBJ2-7; D uncertain. The V end was cut by 0 bases, the J end by 4 bases, with 7 bases between. The CDR3 consists of 13 residues. Germline CDR1 SGHNT, CDR2 YENEEA. CDR3 region: CASSLDPSYEQYF. The CDR3 region has the DNA TGTGCCAGCAGCTTAGATCCTAGTTACGAGCAGTACTTC.

The J gene is TRBJ1-2, the V gene TRBV6-1; 9 positions match TRBD1. Germline CDR1 MNHNS, CDR2 SASEGT. The CDR3 totals 14 residues. Trimming took 7 bases from V and 4 from J; bases not matched to a gene: 7. CDR3 coding DNA: TGTGCCAGCATTCGGGACAGGGCCCTCTATGGCTACACCTTC. It specifies CASIRDRALYGYTF.